Presented here are 2 T cell receptor beta chains from one specimen sequenced in a study of Graves' ophthalmopathy and Graves' hyperthyroidism (dated by TCRdb to between 2018 and 2020). The sample was run on an Illumina HiSeq 2000. For repertoire sequencing, TCR beta CDR3 regions were amplified from RNA transcripts. The first round was an RT-PCR using HTBI primers with the Qiagen OneStep RT-PCR kit, and this first round was followed by a second-round multiplex PCR, then size selection and purification. TCRdb handled the public reads itself, with Q25 trimming in fastp and clone calling in MiXCR, and kept productive beta chains. Duplicate CDR3 protein sequences are folded into a single record with the most common DNA and genes. The sample yields hundreds of thousands of distinct CDR3 sequences; under 50% were counted once. Clones ranked in the top ten supply 3.3% of the sample. The sequencing input was peripheral blood. These receptors were collected from an adult man with Graves' ophthalmopathy.

The chain employs TRBV4-3 and TRBJ2-5; D is tentatively TRBD1 or TRBD2 (5 bases each). Trimming pared 4 bases from V and 4 bases from J, leaving 13 bases between. The germline CDR1 and CDR2 sequences are LGHNA and YSLEER. The CDR3 has 14 residues. The CDR3 nucleotides are TGCGCCAGCAGCCCATCGCCGGGGACAGAGACCCAGTACTTC. This encodes CASSPSPGTETQYF.

The chain employs TRBV29-1 and TRBJ2-5, with D perhaps assigned TRBD1 or TRBD2 (6 bases each). This CDR3 is built from 15 residues. Per germline, CDR1 SQVTM and CDR2 ANQGSEA. CDR3 coding DNA: TGCGCCAGCAGGGACTGGGGGGAGAGGGGGGAGACCCAGTACTTC. As protein: CASRDWGERGETQYF.